This T cell receptor beta chain appears in the sequencing data of a study of glioma-infiltrating T cells after dendritic cell vaccination. Whole-study context: Monocyte-derived dendritic cells, cultured 7 to 8 days with IL-4 and GM-CSF, were pulsed with autologous tumor lysate.

The CDR3 loop spans 13 amino acids. CDR1 is SEHNR and CDR2 is FQNEAQ in the germline V gene (reference sequence). Germline trimming cut 5 bases from V and 5 bases from J; bases unmatched to any gene: 5. Time point indicated: after dendritic cell vaccination, including at tumor progression/relapse. PBMC were collected before vaccination, two weeks after the third vaccination, and at progression. Assay used: immunoSEQ multiplex PCR; TCRdb lists only in-frame clones, some missing. The data show 80,000 to 95,000 clones, roughly 85% seen once. This sample comprised blood, obtained after dendritic cell vaccination. The chain joins TRBV7-9 to TRBJ2-7, with 8 bases matching TRBD1. The receptor was isolated from a human donor with glioblastoma. CDR3 DNA sequence: TGTGCCAGCAGCACTGGACAGGGCCACGAGCAGTACTTC. Translation: CASSTGQGHEQYF.